This TCR beta chain emerged from a study of T cell responses to AZD1222 COVID-19 vaccine. Sequencing was performed with immunoSEQ multiplex PCR; in TCRdb, only in-frame clones are kept and a portion is missing. Of 93,000 or so clones in the sample, 80% to 90% were seen once. Deletions cut 4 bases from V and 7 bases from J, with 11 bases between. CDR1 and CDR2 (germline): MRHNA, SNTAGT. This CDR3 spans 14 amino acids. V and J are TRBV6-4 and TRBJ1-6; D remains ambiguous. The input for sequencing was peripheral blood, taken on day 0 of AZD1222 vaccination. This receptor was taken from an adult in good health. CDR3 bases: TGTGCCAGCAGTGCCGGTCCTAGGAATTCACCCCTCCACTTT. Encoded protein: CASSAGPRNSPLHF.